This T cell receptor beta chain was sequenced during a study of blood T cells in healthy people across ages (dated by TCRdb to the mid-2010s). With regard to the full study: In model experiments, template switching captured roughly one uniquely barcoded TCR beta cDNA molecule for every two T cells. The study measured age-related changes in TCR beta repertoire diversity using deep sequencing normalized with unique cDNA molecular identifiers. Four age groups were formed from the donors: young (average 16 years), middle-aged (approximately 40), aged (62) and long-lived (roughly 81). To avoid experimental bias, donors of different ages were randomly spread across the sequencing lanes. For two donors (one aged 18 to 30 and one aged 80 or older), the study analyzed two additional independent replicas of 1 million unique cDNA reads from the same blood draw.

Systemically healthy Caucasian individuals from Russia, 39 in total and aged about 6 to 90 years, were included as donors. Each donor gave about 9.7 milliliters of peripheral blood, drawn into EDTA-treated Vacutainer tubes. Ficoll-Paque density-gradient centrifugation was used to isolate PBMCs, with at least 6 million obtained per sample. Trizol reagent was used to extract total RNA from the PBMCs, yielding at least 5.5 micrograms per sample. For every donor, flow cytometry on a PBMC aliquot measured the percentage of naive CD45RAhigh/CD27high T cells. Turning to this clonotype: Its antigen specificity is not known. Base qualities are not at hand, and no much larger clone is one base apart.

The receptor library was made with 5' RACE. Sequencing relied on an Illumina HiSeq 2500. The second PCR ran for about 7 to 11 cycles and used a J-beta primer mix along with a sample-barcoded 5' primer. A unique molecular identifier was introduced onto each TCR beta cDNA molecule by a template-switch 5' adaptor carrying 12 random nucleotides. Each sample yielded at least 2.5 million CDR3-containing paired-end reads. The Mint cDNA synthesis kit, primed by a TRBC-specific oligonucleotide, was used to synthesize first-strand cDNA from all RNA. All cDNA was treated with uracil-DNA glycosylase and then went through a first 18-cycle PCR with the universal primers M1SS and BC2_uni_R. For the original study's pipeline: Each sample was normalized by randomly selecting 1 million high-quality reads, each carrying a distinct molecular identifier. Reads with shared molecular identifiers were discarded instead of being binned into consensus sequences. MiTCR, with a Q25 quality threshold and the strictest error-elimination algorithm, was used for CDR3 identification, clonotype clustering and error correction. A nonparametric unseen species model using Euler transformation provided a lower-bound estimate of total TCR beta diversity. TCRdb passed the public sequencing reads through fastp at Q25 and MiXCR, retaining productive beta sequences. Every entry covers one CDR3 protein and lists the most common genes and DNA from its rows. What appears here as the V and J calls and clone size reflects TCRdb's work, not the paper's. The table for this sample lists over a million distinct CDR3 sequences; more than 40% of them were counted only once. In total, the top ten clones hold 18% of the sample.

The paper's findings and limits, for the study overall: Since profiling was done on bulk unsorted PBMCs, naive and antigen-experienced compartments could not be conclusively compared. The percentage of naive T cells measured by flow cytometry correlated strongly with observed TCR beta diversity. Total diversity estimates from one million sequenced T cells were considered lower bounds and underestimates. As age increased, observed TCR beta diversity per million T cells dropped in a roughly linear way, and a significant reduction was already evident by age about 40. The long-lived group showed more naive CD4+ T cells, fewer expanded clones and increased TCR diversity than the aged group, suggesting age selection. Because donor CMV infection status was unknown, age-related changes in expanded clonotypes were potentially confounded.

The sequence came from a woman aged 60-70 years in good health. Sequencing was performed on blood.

The CDR3 loop reads CASLRQISSYNEQYF. The base sequence is TGTGCCAGCCTACGCCAGATAAGCTCCTACAATGAGCAGTACTTC. The chain couples TRBV12-3 or TRBV12-4 to TRBJ2-1, with no confidently assigned D gene. Near its end, the DNA agrees better with TRBJ2-7, so the J call may be wrong. The CDR3 measures 15 amino acids from cysteine to phenylalanine. Only CDR3 DNA is held: 45 bases, read in frame from base 1.